This T cell receptor delta chain was identified during a study of Vδ1+ human thymocytes (dated by TCRdb to about 2018). Turning to the overall study: As a data resource, the study described the mRNA-level TRG and TRD CDR3 repertoires of highly purified Vdelta1+ thymocytes obtained from young children. Earlier work had validated the multiplex-based CDR3 amplicon strategy against 5'RACE-based methods for generating CDR3 amplicons.

Overall study outcomes, separate from this receptor: Donors shared many TRG clonotypes (up to about 7x10^3), but TRD repertoires were essentially private, with at most 116 shared. Thymic TRG and TRD repertoires appeared highly polyclonal with Gaussian CDR3 length distributions, unlike oligoclonal peripheral blood repertoires. Because unexpected Vdelta2 sequences could lead to misinterpretation of bulk repertoire data, the authors recommended using highly purified populations and validating at the single-cell level. No clustering by age or sex was observed, so analyses did not stratify donors by these variables. Even though sort purity was high, around 18% of thymic TRD sequences were Vdelta2 (and few were Vdelta3), which was not the case for the peripheral blood Vdelta1+ controls.

The V end gives up 2 bases and the J end 1 base, leaving 16 bases in the junction not matched to a gene. CDR1 TSWWSYY and CDR2 QGS were looked up in the germline V gene. The cysteine opens and the phenylalanine closes a CDR3 of 19 amino acids. Only the CDR3 DNA stays, 57 bases, in frame from base 1. RNA extraction was performed with the RNeasy mini kit, and reverse transcription was done with Superscript III. CDR3 amplicons were generated by multiplex PCR with pooled V-gene forward primers and a constant-region reverse primer carrying Illumina adaptor overhangs. After gel purification, the amplicons were indexed with Nextera index primers during 7 to 8 additional PCR cycles and then purified using AMPure XP beads. The libraries were sequenced on an Illumina MiSeq using paired-end 250 bp reads, dual indexing and an approximately 20% PhiX spike-in. As for how the authors treated the data: FastQC was used to check read quality, and ea-utils fastq-join was used to merge TRG read pairs. IMGT/HighV-QUEST was used to annotate the sequences, only productive sequences with an unambiguous V-gene assignment were kept, and clonotypes were defined as sequences sharing an identical CDR3 sequence. Downstream analysis used VDJtools 1.1.1, tcR 2.2.3, Treemap and vegan Shannon diversity in R 3.4.4. TCRdb called clones anew from the public reads via CATT; matching DNA rows were later pooled. The V and J calls, along with clone size, are taken from TCRdb and not from the paper's own processing. The sample has some 73,000 delta-chain clones on record, around 34% of them singletons. Under 0.3% of the sample goes to the ten largest clones.

Thymic samples were depleted of alphabeta T cells, then CD3+ TCRVdelta1+ TCRVdelta2- thymocytes were FACS-sorted. A purity of roughly 96% to 99.6% was achieved for sorted Vdelta1+ thymocytes. The thymic specimens were obtained from fewer than ten paediatric patients, aged roughly 5 days to 16 months, who were having corrective cardiac surgery. After the thymic tissue was dispersed, mononuclear cells were isolated using a Histopaque-1077 density gradient. The staining antibodies were anti-TCRVdelta1 clone TS8.2, anti-TCRVdelta2 clone B6, anti-CD3 clone HIT3a and anti-TCRalphabeta clone IP26. On this clone itself: Its antigen is currently not known. Base quality data are lacking; no much larger clone is found one base away.

The TCR originated in a boy in the first two years of life who had congenital heart surgery. The V gene is TRDV1 and the J gene is TRDJ1; 7 central nucleotides agree with TRDD3. The sample consisted of Vdelta1+ gamma-delta thymocytes from the thymus. The cell subset or site label, as the study defines it: FACS-sorted CD3+ TCRalphabeta- TCRVdelta1+ TCRVdelta2- thymocytes. The CDR3 here reads CALGESAGEGGSSTDKLIF. Here is the DNA: TGTGCTCTTGGGGAATCTGCGGGAGAGGGGGGATCCTCCACCGATAAACTCATCTTT.